The 28 T cell receptor beta chains below were found in one sample sequenced in a study of T cell responses to AZD1222 COVID-19 vaccine. The protocol was immunoSEQ multiplex PCR, while the TCRdb copy is restricted to in-frame clones and leaves out a portion. The table shows 96,000 or so clones, with 80% to 90% occurring only once. Here the sequenced sample was peripheral blood, taken on day 0 of AZD1222 vaccination. The source of these receptors is an adult in good health.

This clone showed up just a few times. The V and J genes are TRBV6-5 and TRBJ1-1; tentatively, D is TRBD1 (5 bases). CDR1 is MNHEY and CDR2 is SVGAGI in the germline V gene. The CDR3 sequence is 13 residues long. The V end lost 2 bases, the J end lost 4 bases, and 8 bases lay between the germline ends. The CDR3 nucleotides are TGTGCCAGCAGTTACGGGGCGGGCACTGAAGCTTTCTTT. This encodes CASSYGAGTEAFF.

The chain combines TRBV19 with TRBJ2-3; D call uncertain. Germline CDR1 is LNHDA and CDR2 is SQIVND (reference sequence). The ends were cut back, 3 bases at V and 9 bases at J, with 7 bases in the middle. The CDR3 spans 11 residues. The CDR3 protein is CASSISRTQYF. For the CDR3, the DNA is TGTGCCAGTAGTATCTCTAGGACGCAGTATTTT.

The rearrangement links TRBV9 to TRBJ2-3; 8 bases fit TRBD2. The CDR3 length is 15 residues. Trimming at V came to 4 bases and at J to 4 bases, leaving 8 bases not matched to a gene. Germline V gene data show CDR1 as SGDLS and CDR2 as YYNGEE. This CDR3 is CASSPSSGGSDTQYF. The CDR3 bases are TGTGCCAGCAGCCCTTCGTCGGGGGGGTCAGATACGCAGTATTTT. Complete variable domain (other parts from reference TRBV9 and TRBJ2-3): DSGVTQTPKHLITATGQRVTLRCSPRSGDLSVYWYQQSLDQGLQFLIQYYNGEERAKGNILERFSAQQFPDLHSELNLSSLELGDSALYFCASSPSSGGSDTQYFGPGTRLTVL.

The chain carries TRBV27 and TRBJ1-3; TRBD1 aligns across 9 bases. Germline CDR1 reads MNHEY; CDR2 reads SMNVEV (reference sequence). The ends lost 2 bases at V and 2 bases at J; junction bases unmatched: 10. The CDR3 length is 18 residues. CDR3 DNA sequence: TGTGCCAGCAGTTTACAGCGACCGGGACAGGGCACTGGAAACACCATATATTTT. Protein product: CASSLQRPGQGTGNTIYF.

V gene TRBV18 combines with J gene TRBJ2-7, with a possible D match to TRBD1 (5 bases). Trimming removed 3 bases at V and 5 bases at J, with 11 bases between. The CDR3 consists of 13 residues. Germline V gene lookup returns CDR1 KGHSH and CDR2 LQKENI. This CDR3 reads CASSPGSGNEQYF. The CDR3 bases are TGTGCCAGCTCACCCGGTTCAGGGAACGAGCAGTACTTC.

This chain links TRBV6-2 or TRBV6-3 with TRBJ2-7, with 8 bases lining up with TRBD1. The V gene's germline CDR1 is MNHEY and CDR2 SVGEGT. With V trimmed by 5 bases and J by 2 bases, 8 bases remained unmatched. The CDR3 has 15 residues. As DNA, the CDR3 is TGTGCCAGCAGTCTCCTTCAGGGGGCCGCCTACGAGCAGTACTTC. Encoded protein: CASSLLQGAAYEQYF.

The chain has TRBV4-2 and TRBJ1-3; D is ambiguous. The length of the CDR3 is 13 residues. V was pared by 0 bases and J by 4 bases, with 4 bases between. In germline, CDR1 is LGHNA, CDR2 YNFKEQ. CDR3 loop: CASSQDRGNTIYF. DNA of the CDR3: TGTGCCAGCAGCCAAGATCGGGGAAACACCATATATTTT.

This clone showed up just a few times. The V gene is TRBV7-3, the J gene TRBJ2-3; 7 nucleotides align to TRBD2. The CDR3 is 16 amino acids. Germline V gives CDR1 SGHTA, CDR2 FQGTGA. Trimming removed 2 bases from V and 2 bases from J; junction bases left unmatched: 7. DNA for the CDR3: TGTGCCAGCAGCTTAGGGCTAGCGGAAATCACAGATACGCAGTATTTT. Translating gives CASSLGLAEITDTQYF. Looking up the rest from reference TRBV7-3 and TRBJ2-3 gives the full variable domain: GAGVSQTPSNKVTEKGKYVELRCDPISGHTALYWYRQSLGQGPEFLIYFQGTGAADDSGLPNDRFFAVRPEGSVSTLKIQRTERGDSAVYLCASSLGLAEITDTQYFGPGTRLTVL.

The chain employs TRBV11-3 and TRBJ2-7, with TRBD1 as a possible D gene (6 bases). CDR1 and CDR2 (germline): SGHNT, YENEEA. Deletions cut 1 base from V and 5 bases from J, with 12 bases between. This CDR3 is built from 14 residues. The CDR3 nucleotides are TGTGCCAGCAGCTTAGCGGGACACGGCAACGAGCAGTACTTC. Translation gives CASSLAGHGNEQYF.

The chain is built from TRBV7-9 and TRBJ1-1; 8 bases are a match to TRBD1. V shed 6 bases and J 6 bases; nucleotides not matched to a gene: 6. CDR3 length: 13 residues. CDR1 and CDR2 (germline): SEHNR, FQNEAQ (reference sequence). In DNA, the CDR3 is TGTGCCAGCAGATCAGGGGGCGTTCCTGAAGCTTTCTTT. Translated, it gives CASRSGGVPEAFF.

This clone was found once. The rearrangement links TRBV5-1 to TRBJ1-2, with 9 nucleotides matching TRBD1. Germline V CDR1 and CDR2: SGHRS, YFSETQ. The V gene end was trimmed by 0 bases and the J gene end by 5 bases; junction bases not matched to a gene: 11. This CDR3 region has 17 residues. The CDR3 bases are TGCGCCAGCAGCTTGGGATCCCCCACACAGGGGGCTTATGGCTACACCTTC. Translating gives CASSLGSPTQGAYGYTF. Full variable domain (missing parts from reference TRBV5-1 and TRBJ1-2): KAGVTQTPRYLIKTRGQQVTLSCSPISGHRSVSWYQQTPGQGLQFLFEYFSETQRNKGNFPGRFSGRQFSNSRSEMNVSTLELGDSALYLCASSLGSPTQGAYGYTFGSGTRLTVV.

Remarks on this clone: In the same sample, other DNA sequences code for this CDR3. The chain recombines TRBV9 with TRBJ1-1; 8 bases line up with TRBD1. Germline loops: CDR1 SGDLS, CDR2 YYNGEE. The junction had 5 bases not matched to a gene; V was cut back by 7 bases and J by 3 bases. The CDR3 covers 13 residues. As DNA, the CDR3 is TGTGCCAGCTCCGGACAGGGTGACACTGAAGCTTTCTTT. Amino acid sequence: CASSGQGDTEAFF.

The chain has TRBV2 and TRBJ1-2; no definite D call. Per the germline V gene, CDR1 is SNHLY and CDR2 is FYNNEI. The CDR3 consists of 14 residues. With 2 bases removed from V and 3 bases from J, the gap between germline ends came to 10 bases. The CDR3 nucleotides read TGTGCCAGCAGTGAAAGTTTGCAGGACTATGGCTACACCTTC. It yields the protein CASSESLQDYGYTF. Looking up the rest from reference TRBV2 and TRBJ1-2 gives the full variable domain: EPEVTQTPSHQVTQMGQEVILRCVPISNHLYFYWYRQILGQKVEFLVSFYNNEISEKSEIFDDQFSVERPDGSNFTLKIRSTKLEDSAMYFCASSESLQDYGYTFGSGTRLTVV.

This CDR3 reads CASSPGPGLGGTDTQYF. CDR3 coding DNA: TGCGCCAGCAGCCCAGGCCCGGGACTAGGGGGTACAGATACGCAGTATTTT. The rearrangement joins TRBV4-3 to TRBJ2-3, with 8 bases identical to TRBD2. V lost 4 bases, J lost 3 bases, and 12 bases stayed unmatched. CDR1 and CDR2 (germline): LGHNA, YSLEER. CDR3 length: 17 amino acids.

V gene TRBV4-2 combines with J gene TRBJ2-1; tentative D call: TRBD2 (7 bases). This CDR3 spans 15 amino acids. Germline CDR1 and CDR2: LGHNA and YNFKEQ. The V end was cut by 0 bases, the J end by 8 bases, with 14 bases between. CDR3 sequence reads: CASSQDGGGLDEQFF. The CDR3 DNA reads TGTGCCAGCAGCCAAGACGGCGGGGGCTTAGATGAGCAGTTCTTC.

The chain combines TRBV4-1 with TRBJ2-7, with 8 bases matching TRBD1. CDR3 length: 14 residues. The germline gives CDR1 MGHRA, CDR2 YSYEKL. V shed 4 bases, J shed 2 bases, and the junction held 4 bases outside the gene matches. The DNA of the CDR3 is TGCGCCAGCAGCCCTAGGACAGGGCCCTACGAGCAGTACTTC. This codes for CASSPRTGPYEQYF.

CDR3 in amino acids: CSALAGINTEAFF. The CDR3, as DNA: TGCAGCGCCCTTGCGGGCATCAACACTGAAGCTTTCTTT. The V and J genes are TRBV29-1 and TRBJ1-1; D unresolved. Per germline, CDR1 SQVTM and CDR2 ANQGSEA. The CDR3 length is 13 residues. The V end was cut by 7 bases, the J end by 2 bases, with 14 bases between.

The J gene is TRBJ1-2, the V gene TRBV10-3, with unresolved D. Trimming cost V 3 bases and J 2 bases, with 7 bases left between them. This CDR3 region has 13 residues. CDR1 ENHRY and CDR2 SYGVKD come from the germline V gene. The CDR3 DNA sequence: TGTGCCATCAGTGAAGACCCAAACTATGGCTACACCTTC. Translating it yields CAISEDPNYGYTF.

Remarks on this clone: Mismatch with germline at one junction end may stem from a read error. The rearrangement links TRBV7-9 to TRBJ1-1; 9 nucleotides agree with TRBD1. CDR3 size: 12 residues. CDR1 is SEHNR and CDR2 is FQNEAQ in the germline V gene (reference sequence). CDR3 in DNA: TGTGCCAGCAGCGTCACCGGGACAGGGTTCCTCTTT. Its translation is CASSVTGTGFLF.

The V gene is TRBV2, the J gene TRBJ1-5; TRBD1 aligns across 10 bases. This CDR3 has 15 residues. The ends lost 6 bases at V and 5 bases at J; junction bases unmatched: 7. Germline V gives CDR1 SNHLY, CDR2 FYNNEI. This CDR3 is CASSPDRGLDQPQHF. The DNA of the CDR3 is TGTGCCAGCAGCCCCGACAGGGGGCTTGATCAGCCCCAGCATTTT.

J is TRBJ1-3 and V is TRBV7-9; no firm D call. CDR1 SEHNR and CDR2 FQNEAQ come from the germline V gene (reference sequence). Trimming pared 7 bases from V and 0 bases from J, leaving 16 bases between. This CDR3 comprises 16 residues. The CDR3 region is CASTKLGDLSGNTIYF. DNA of the CDR3: TGTGCCAGCACCAAACTTGGGGATCTCTCTGGAAACACCATATATTTT.

V usage is TRBV6-5 and J usage is TRBJ1-6; the D gene is possibly TRBD1 (5 bases). Germline CDR1 MNHEY, CDR2 SVGAGI. The length of the CDR3 is 13 residues. The V gene lost 6 bases and the J gene lost 8 bases, with 11 bases spanning the gap. CDR3 amino acids: CASRPGTYSPLHF. The DNA of the CDR3 is TGTGCCAGCAGACCCGGGACCTATTCACCCCTCCACTTT.

J is TRBJ1-5 and V is TRBV10-3; 8 bases line up with TRBD1. Germline V lookup: CDR1 ENHRY, CDR2 SYGVKD. Trimming removed 6 bases from V and 5 bases from J; junction bases left unmatched: 3. The CDR3 spans 13 residues. CDR3 region: CAIREQGDQPQHF. The DNA for the CDR3 is TGTGCCATCAGGGAACAGGGGGATCAGCCCCAGCATTTT.

The chain is built from TRBV28 and TRBJ1-2; tentatively, D is TRBD1 (5 bases). Trimming removed 6 bases at V and 4 bases at J, with 21 bases between. The length of the CDR3 is 16 residues. In germline, CDR1 is MDHEN, CDR2 SYDVKM. The CDR3 spells CASSPIGQGDSYGYTF. The CDR3, as DNA: TGTGCCAGCAGCCCAATAGGGCAGGGCGATAGCTATGGCTACACCTTC.

The chain couples TRBV29-1 to TRBJ1-2, with D unclear. Germline V gene lookup returns CDR1 SQVTM and CDR2 ANQGSEA. CDR3 length equals 11 residues. Trimming cost V 2 bases and J 5 bases, with 6 bases left between them. CDR3 protein: CSVESGYGYTF. CDR3 sequence (DNA): TGCAGCGTTGAATCCGGGTATGGCTACACCTTC.

The V and J genes are TRBV5-1 and TRBJ1-2; no clear D gene. CDR3 length: 15 amino acids. Trimming took off 2 bases at V and 4 bases at J, with 15 bases between the two ends. CDR1 and CDR2 (germline): SGHRS, YFSETQ. CDR3 region: CASSLWAGRAYGYTF. As DNA, the CDR3 is TGCGCCAGCAGCTTATGGGCAGGACGCGCCTATGGCTACACCTTC. The full variable domain, in which reference TRBV5-1 and TRBJ1-2 provide the parts outside the CDR3, is KAGVTQTPRYLIKTRGQQVTLSCSPISGHRSVSWYQQTPGQGLQFLFEYFSETQRNKGNFPGRFSGRQFSNSRSEMNVSTLELGDSALYLCASSLWAGRAYGYTFGSGTRLTVV.

V gene TRBV12-2 combines with J gene TRBJ1-2; the table names TRBD1, a call not compared with the DNA. TRBV12-2 is tagged as a pseudogene. The length of the CDR3 is 17 residues. The CDR3 nucleotides are TGTGCAAGTCGCTTAGCTCCGACACCCCCCGACCTCTATGGCTACACCTTC. Protein product: CASRLAPTPPDLYGYTF.

The CDR3 coding sequence is TGTGCCACCAGTGATTTTGGGGCAGGGGGTACCTCCTATGGCTACACCTTC. It encodes CATSDFGAGGTSYGYTF. This chain uses TRBV24-1 with TRBJ1-2, with 7 bases fitting TRBD1. This CDR3 is 17 amino acids long. Looked up from germline, CDR1 is KGHDR and CDR2 is SFDVKD. Trimming cost V 1 base and J 4 bases; bases outside gene matches: 11.